This entry lists 12 T cell receptor beta chains sequenced from one sample in a study of cytomegalovirus exposure and HLA in healthy donors. PCR employed 60 Vbeta and 13 Jbeta primers. Profiled with immunoSEQ multiplex PCR; TCRdb holds only in-frame clones, not every one. Of some 160,000 clones in the sample, around 84% are singletons; the top ten hold more than 1.5%. The sequenced sample was PBMCs. These receptors originate from a man aged 18 to 30 in good health and CMV-seronegative.

The chain recombines TRBV11-2 with TRBJ2-7, with TRBD1 matching over 8 bases. This CDR3 comprises 14 residues. V dropped 4 bases and J dropped 3; count of bases not matched to a gene: 5. Germline V gene sequence: CDR1 SGHAT, CDR2 FQNNGV. CDR3 residues: CASSSRTGSYEQYF. The CDR3 DNA follows: TGTGCCAGCAGCTCTAGGACAGGGAGCTACGAGCAGTACTTC.

This clone showed up just once. V usage is TRBV28 and J usage is TRBJ1-5; D call uncertain. CDR3 length: 15 amino acids. The germline V and J ends were trimmed by 6 bases and 0 bases, with 12 bases remaining between them. The germline V gene has CDR1 MDHEN and CDR2 SYDVKM. The CDR3 nucleotides read TGTGCCAGCAGCACGGGAGTTGATAGCAATCAGCCCCAGCATTTT. This sequence encodes CASSTGVDSNQPQHF.

The chain employs TRBV11-2 and TRBJ1-6; TRBD1 agrees at 7 bases. This CDR3 has 19 amino acids. V trimming: 5 bases; J trimming: 0 bases; junction bases outside the gene matches: 13. Germline assignment: CDR1 SGHAT and CDR2 FQNNGV. CDR3 nucleotide sequence: TGTGCCAGCAGCACGCGACAGGGCCACGCGAGCTCCTATAATTCACCCCTCCACTTT. This encodes CASSTRQGHASSYNSPLHF. Full variable domain (outside the CDR3, taken from reference TRBV11-2 and TRBJ1-6): EAGVAQSPRYKIIEKRQSVAFWCNPISGHATLYWYQQILGQGPKLLIQFQNNGVVDDSQLPKDRFSAERLKGVDSTLKIQPAKLEDSAVYLCASSTRQGHASSYNSPLHFGNGTRLTVT.

This clone showed up just once. This chain connects TRBV6-4 to TRBJ1-1; 7 bases map to TRBD1. The CDR3 is 16 amino acids. Germline CDR1 MRHNA, CDR2 SNTAGT. Trimming cost V 2 bases and J 1 base; bases outside gene matches: 7. The CDR3, as DNA: TGTGCCAGCAGTGACCCAAGACAGGGAAGGAACACTGAAGCTTTCTTT. Residues: CASSDPRQGRNTEAFF.

Points on this clone: One end of the junction fails to match germline, which may point to a read error. V is TRBV7-9 and J is TRBJ2-2, with D unresolved. This CDR3 is built from 17 residues. Germline CDR1 and CDR2: SEHNR and FQNEAQ (reference sequence). CDR3 in amino acids: CSSSPTHSLRNTGELFF. For the CDR3, the DNA is TGTTCCAGCAGCCCTACTCATAGTTTGAGGAACACCGGGGAGCTGTTTTTT.

This clone has a single count. This chain connects TRBV6-4 to TRBJ2-3; 10 bases agree with TRBD2. Germline V CDR1 and CDR2: MRHNA, SNTAGT. J was trimmed by 5 bases and V by 2 bases; bases with no gene match: 7. This CDR3 has 16 residues. The CDR3 protein is CASSDTSGGAVDTQYF. The CDR3 DNA follows: TGTGCCAGCAGTGACACAAGCGGGGGGGCCGTAGATACGCAGTATTTT.

This sequence joins TRBV19 and TRBJ1-2; a weak D match, TRBD1 (5 bases). This CDR3 comprises 16 residues. With 4 bases removed from V and 4 bases from J, the gap between germline ends came to 19 bases. From germline, CDR1 is LNHDA and CDR2 SQIVND (reference sequence). The CDR3 reads CASSSAGTALFYGYTF. CDR3 nucleotides: TGTGCCAGTAGTAGCGCGGGGACTGCACTTTTCTATGGCTACACCTTC.

This CDR3 reads CASSLAQTSGAHDTQYF. CDR3 coding DNA: TGCGCCAGCAGCTTGGCCCAAACGAGCGGAGCCCACGATACGCAGTATTTT. This sequence joins TRBV5-1 and TRBJ2-3; weak D call: TRBD2 (5 bases). This CDR3 contains 17 residues. Germline values: CDR1 SGHRS, CDR2 YFSETQ. Between the trimmed V and J ends, which lost 0 bases and 6 bases, there was a span of 20 bases.

The V and J genes are TRBV7-9 and TRBJ1-5; D might be TRBD1 (5 bases). The CDR3 covers 14 residues. Deletions cut 5 bases from V and 6 bases from J, with 14 bases between. Germline V CDR1 and CDR2: SEHNR, FQNEAQ (reference sequence). DNA of the CDR3: TGTGCCAGCAGCCCCGGGGGTGGAGGTCAGCCCCAGCATTTT. Its protein is CASSPGGGGQPQHF.

The chain couples TRBV7-2 to TRBJ2-7, with 13 bases matching TRBD2. This CDR3 has 14 amino acids. The V gene's germline CDR1 is SGHTA and CDR2 FQGNSA. V shed 5 bases and J 6 bases; nucleotides not matched to a gene: 4. The CDR3 coding sequence is TGTGCCAGCAGCCCTACTAGCGGGAGGGTCGAGCAGTACTTC. It encodes CASSPTSGRVEQYF.

This clone was detected a few times. J is TRBJ1-1 and V is TRBV7-2, with a possible D match to TRBD1 (6 bases). CDR1 SGHTA and CDR2 FQGNSA come from the germline V gene. This CDR3 is 13 amino acids long. V was cut by 5 bases and J by 5 bases, with 12 bases left in between. The DNA of the CDR3 is TGTGCCAGCAGCATACAGGGATGGACTGAAGCTTTCTTT. Its translation: CASSIQGWTEAFF.

The gene calls are TRBV27 and TRBJ1-1; the D gene is possibly TRBD1 (5 bases). Germline V CDR1 and CDR2: MNHEY, SMNVEV (reference sequence). The length of the CDR3 is 13 residues. The V and J ends lost 10 bases and 7 bases respectively, with 19 bases between them. The CDR3 is CATMGGLEDEAFF. The CDR3 DNA sequence: TGTGCCACCATGGGGGGATTGGAAGATGAAGCTTTCTTT.